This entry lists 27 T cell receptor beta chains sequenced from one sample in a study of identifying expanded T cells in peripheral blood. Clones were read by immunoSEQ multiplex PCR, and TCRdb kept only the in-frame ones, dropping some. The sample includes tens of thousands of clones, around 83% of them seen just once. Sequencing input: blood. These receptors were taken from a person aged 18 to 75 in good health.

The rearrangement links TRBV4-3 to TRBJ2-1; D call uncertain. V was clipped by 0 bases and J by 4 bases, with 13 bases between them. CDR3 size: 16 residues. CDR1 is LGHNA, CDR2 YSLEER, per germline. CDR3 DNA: TGCGCCAGCAGCCAAGAAGAAAACGGAATTTACAATGAGCAGTTCTTC. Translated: CASSQEENGIYNEQFF.

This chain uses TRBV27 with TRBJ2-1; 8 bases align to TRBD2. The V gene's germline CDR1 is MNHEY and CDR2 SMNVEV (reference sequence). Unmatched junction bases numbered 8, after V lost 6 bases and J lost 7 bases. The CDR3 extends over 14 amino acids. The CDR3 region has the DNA TGTGCCAGCAGGCCCGAGGGACTAGTGAATGAGCAGTTCTTC. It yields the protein CASRPEGLVNEQFF.

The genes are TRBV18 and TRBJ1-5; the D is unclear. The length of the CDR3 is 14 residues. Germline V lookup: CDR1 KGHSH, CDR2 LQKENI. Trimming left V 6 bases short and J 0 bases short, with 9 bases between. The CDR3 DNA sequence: TGTGCCAGCTCGCCTGGTTATAGCAATCAGCCCCAGCATTTT. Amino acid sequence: CASSPGYSNQPQHF.

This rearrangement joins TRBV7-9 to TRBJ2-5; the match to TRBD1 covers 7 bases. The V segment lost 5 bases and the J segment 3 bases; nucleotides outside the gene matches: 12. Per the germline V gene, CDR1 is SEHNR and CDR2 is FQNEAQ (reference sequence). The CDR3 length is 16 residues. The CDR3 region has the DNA TGTGCCAGCAGCCCCAGTACTGGGACAGCGAAAGAGACCCAGTACTTC. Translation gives CASSPSTGTAKETQYF.

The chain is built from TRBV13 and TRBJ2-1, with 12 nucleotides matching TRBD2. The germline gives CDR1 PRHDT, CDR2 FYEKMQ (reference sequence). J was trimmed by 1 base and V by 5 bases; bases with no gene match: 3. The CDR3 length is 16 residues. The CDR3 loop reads CASSEGLAGSYNEQFF. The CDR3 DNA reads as TGTGCCAGCAGCGAAGGACTAGCGGGGTCCTACAATGAGCAGTTCTTC.

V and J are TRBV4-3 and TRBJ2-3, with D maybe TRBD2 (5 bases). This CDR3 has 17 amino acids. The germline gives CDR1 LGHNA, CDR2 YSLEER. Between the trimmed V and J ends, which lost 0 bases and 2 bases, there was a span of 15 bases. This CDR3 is CASSQEVSSLVTDTQYF. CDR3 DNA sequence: TGCGCCAGCAGCCAAGAGGTCTCTAGCCTTGTCACAGATACGCAGTATTTT.

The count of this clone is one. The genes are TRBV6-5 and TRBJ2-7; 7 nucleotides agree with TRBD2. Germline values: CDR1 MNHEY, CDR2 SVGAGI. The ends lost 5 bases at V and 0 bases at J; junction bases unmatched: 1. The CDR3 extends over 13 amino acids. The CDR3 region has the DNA TGTGCCAGCAGTGGCGGGGGCTCCTACGAGCAGTACTTC. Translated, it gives CASSGGGSYEQYF.

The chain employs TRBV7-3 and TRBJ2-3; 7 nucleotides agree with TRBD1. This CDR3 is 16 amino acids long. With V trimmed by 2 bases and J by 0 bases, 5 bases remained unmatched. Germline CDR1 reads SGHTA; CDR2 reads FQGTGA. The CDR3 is CASSLPGQASTDTQYF. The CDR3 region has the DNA TGTGCCAGCAGCTTACCCGGACAGGCTAGCACAGATACGCAGTATTTT.

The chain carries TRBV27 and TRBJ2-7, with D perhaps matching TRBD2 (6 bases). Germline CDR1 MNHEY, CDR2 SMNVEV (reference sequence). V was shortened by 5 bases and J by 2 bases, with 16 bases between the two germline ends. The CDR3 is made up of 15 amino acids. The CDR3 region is CASSPGTAPTYEQYF. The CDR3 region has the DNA TGTGCCAGCAGTCCCGGGACTGCTCCTACCTACGAGCAGTACTTC.

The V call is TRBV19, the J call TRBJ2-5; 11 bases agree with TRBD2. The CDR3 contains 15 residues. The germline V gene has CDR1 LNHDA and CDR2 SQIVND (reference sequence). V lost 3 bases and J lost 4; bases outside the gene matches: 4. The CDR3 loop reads CASSMGTSGIETQYF. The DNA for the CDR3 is TGTGCCAGTAGTATGGGGACTAGCGGCATAGAGACCCAGTACTTC. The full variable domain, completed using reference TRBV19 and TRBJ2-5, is DGGITQSPKYLFRKEGQNVTLSCEQNLNHDAMYWYRQDPGQGLRLIYYSQIVNDFQKGDIAEGYSVSREKKESFPLTVTSAQKNPTAFYLCASSMGTSGIETQYFGPGTRLLVL.

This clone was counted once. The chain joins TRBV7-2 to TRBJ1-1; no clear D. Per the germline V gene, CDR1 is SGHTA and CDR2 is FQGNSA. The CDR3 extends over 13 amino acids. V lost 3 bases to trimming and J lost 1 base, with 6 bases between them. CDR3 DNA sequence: TGTGCCAGCAGCTTCGATCCGAACACTGAAGCTTTCTTT. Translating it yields CASSFDPNTEAFF.

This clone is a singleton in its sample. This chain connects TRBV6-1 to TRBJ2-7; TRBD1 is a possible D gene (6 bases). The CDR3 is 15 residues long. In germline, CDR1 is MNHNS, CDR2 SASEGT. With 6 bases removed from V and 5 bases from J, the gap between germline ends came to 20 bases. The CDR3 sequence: CASSPQTGSAHEQYF. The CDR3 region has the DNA TGTGCCAGCAGCCCACAGACAGGATCGGCCCACGAGCAGTACTTC.

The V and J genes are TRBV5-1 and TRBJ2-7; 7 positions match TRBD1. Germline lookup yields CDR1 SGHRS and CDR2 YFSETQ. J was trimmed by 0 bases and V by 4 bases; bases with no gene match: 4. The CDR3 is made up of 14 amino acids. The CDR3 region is CASSLDRTSYEQYF. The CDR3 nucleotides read TGCGCCAGCAGCCTGGACAGGACCTCCTACGAGCAGTACTTC.

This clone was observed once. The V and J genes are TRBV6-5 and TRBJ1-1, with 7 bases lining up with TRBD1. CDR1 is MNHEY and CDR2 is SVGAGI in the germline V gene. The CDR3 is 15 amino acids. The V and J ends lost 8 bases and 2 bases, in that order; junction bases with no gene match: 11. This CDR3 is CASGAARDRNTEAFF. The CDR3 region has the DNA TGTGCCAGCGGAGCGGCTCGGGACAGAAACACTGAAGCTTTCTTT.

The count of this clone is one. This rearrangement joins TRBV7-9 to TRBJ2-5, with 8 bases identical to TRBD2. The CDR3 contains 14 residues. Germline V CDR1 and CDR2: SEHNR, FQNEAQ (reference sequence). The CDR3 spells CAQSSGSPQETQYF. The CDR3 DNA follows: TGTGCGCAGTCTAGCGGGTCTCCCCAAGAGACCCAGTACTTC.

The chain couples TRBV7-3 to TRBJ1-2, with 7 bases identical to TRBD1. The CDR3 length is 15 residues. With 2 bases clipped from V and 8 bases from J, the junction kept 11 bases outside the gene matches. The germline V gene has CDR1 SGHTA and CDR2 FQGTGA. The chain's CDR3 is CASSLGSTGPAGYTF. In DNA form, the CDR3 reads TGTGCCAGCAGCTTAGGGTCGACAGGGCCGGCAGGCTACACCTTC.

In nucleotides, the CDR3 is TGTGCCAGCAGCTTAGATCTCTTGGGCACAGATACGCAGTATTTT. Protein product: CASSLDLLGTDTQYF. The chain has TRBV11-2 and TRBJ2-3, with D uncertain. The CDR3 spans 15 residues. The V end lost 0 bases, the J end lost 1 base, and 8 bases lay between the germline ends. Germline lookup yields CDR1 SGHAT and CDR2 FQNNGV.

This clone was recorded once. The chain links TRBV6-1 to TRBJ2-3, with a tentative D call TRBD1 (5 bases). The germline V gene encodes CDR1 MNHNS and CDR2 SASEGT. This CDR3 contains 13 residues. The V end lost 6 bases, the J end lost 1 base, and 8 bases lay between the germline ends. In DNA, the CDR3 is TGTGCCAGCAGGACGACAGGCACAGATACGCAGTATTTT. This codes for CASRTTGTDTQYF.

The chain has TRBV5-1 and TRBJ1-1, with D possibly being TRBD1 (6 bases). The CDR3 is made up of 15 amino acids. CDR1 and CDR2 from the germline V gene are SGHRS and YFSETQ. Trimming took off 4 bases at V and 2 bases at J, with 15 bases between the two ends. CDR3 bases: TGCGCCAGCAGCACCGCCCCGACAGGAAACACTGAAGCTTTCTTT. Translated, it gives CASSTAPTGNTEAFF.

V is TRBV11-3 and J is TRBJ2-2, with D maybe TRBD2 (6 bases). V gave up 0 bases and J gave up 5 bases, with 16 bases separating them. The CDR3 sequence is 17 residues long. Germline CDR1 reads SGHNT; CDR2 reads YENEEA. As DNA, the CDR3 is TGTGCCAGCAGCTTAGATCGGCTAGGGGCGGGGACCGGGGAGCTGTTTTTT. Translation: CASSLDRLGAGTGELFF. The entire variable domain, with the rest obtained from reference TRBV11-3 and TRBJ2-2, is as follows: EAGVVQSPRYKIIEKKQPVAFWCNPISGHNTLYWYLQNLGQGPELLIRYENEEAVDDSQLPKDRFSAERLKGVDSTLKIQPAELGDSAVYLCASSLDRLGAGTGELFFGEGSRLTVL.

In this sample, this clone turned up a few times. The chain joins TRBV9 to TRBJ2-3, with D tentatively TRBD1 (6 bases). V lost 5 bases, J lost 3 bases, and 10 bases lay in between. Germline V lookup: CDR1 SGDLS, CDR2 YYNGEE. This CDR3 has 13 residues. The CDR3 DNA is TGTGCCAGCAGTGACAGGTTAACAGATACGCAGTATTTT. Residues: CASSDRLTDTQYF.

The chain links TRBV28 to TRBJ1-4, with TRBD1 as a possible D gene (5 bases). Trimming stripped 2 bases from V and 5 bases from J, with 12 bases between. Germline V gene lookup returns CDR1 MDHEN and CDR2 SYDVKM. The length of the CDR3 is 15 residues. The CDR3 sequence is CASSLPGTSNEKLFF. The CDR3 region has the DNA TGTGCCAGCAGTTTACCCGGGACGTCGAATGAAAAACTGTTTTTT.

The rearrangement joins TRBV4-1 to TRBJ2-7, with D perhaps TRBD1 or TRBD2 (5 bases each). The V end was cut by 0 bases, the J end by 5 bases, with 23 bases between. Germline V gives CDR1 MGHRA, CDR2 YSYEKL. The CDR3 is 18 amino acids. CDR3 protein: CASSQDTGRALIGDEQYF. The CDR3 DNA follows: TGCGCCAGCAGCCAAGATACGGGACGGGCCTTAATTGGCGACGAGCAGTACTTC.

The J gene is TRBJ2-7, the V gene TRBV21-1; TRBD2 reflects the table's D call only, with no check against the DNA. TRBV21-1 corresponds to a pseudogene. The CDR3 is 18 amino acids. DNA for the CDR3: TGTGCCAGCAGCAAAGGGAGCCTTAGCGGGAGGGGGGTCTACGAGCAGTACTTC. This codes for CASSKGSLSGRGVYEQYF.

The CDR3 is CASSGDYEQYF. The CDR3 nucleotides read TGTGCCAGCAGCGGGGACTACGAGCAGTACTTC. The chain is built from TRBV10-3 and TRBJ2-7, with 7 bases matching TRBD2. The length of the CDR3 is 11 residues. The ends lost 10 bases at V and 3 bases at J; junction bases unmatched: 3. Germline assignment: CDR1 ENHRY and CDR2 SYGVKD.

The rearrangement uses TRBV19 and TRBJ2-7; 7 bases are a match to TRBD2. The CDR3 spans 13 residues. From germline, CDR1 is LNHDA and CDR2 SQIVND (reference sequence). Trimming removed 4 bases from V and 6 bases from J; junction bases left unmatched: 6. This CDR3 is CASSRWEGTEQYF. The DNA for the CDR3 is TGTGCCAGTAGTAGGTGGGAGGGAACCGAGCAGTACTTC.

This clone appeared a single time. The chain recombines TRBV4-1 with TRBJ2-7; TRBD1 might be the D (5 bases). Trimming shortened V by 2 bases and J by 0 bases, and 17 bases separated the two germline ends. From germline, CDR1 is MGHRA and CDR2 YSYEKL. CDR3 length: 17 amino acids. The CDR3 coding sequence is TGCGCCAGCAGCCAACTTTTGAATAAGGGGAACTCCTACGAGCAGTACTTC. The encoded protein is CASSQLLNKGNSYEQYF.